This entry features one TCR beta chain sequence. Its antigen is unknown. This specimen belongs to a study of CD8 T cells in ankylosing spondylitis. Study results and limitations: Those disease-linked clones were CD8+; they were also relatively rare in peripheral blood. Among TCR beta sequences, a motif of eight or nine highly homologous variants appeared characteristic of ankylosing spondylitis blood.

Making use of molecular barcodes, quantitative 5'-RACE generated TCR beta libraries. TCRdb reprocessed the 5' RACE reads via MiXCR and lists one record per CDR3 protein. The table includes more than 100,000 distinct CDR3 sequences, about a sixth detected once. The CDR3 is 15 residues long. Trimming removed 6 bases at V and 4 bases at J, with 18 bases between. CDR1 and CDR2 (germline): SNHLY, FYNNEI. Sequencing was carried out using blood, either unsorted or a sorted T cell fraction (not recorded which). This chain links TRBV2 with TRBJ2-5, with D perhaps matching TRBD2 (5 bases). This sequence was found in a male donor with ankylosing spondylitis. CDR3 protein: CASRTSGVSGETQYF. CDR3 nucleotide sequence: TGTGCCAGCAGAACTAGTGGGGTATCAGGAGAGACCCAGTACTTC.